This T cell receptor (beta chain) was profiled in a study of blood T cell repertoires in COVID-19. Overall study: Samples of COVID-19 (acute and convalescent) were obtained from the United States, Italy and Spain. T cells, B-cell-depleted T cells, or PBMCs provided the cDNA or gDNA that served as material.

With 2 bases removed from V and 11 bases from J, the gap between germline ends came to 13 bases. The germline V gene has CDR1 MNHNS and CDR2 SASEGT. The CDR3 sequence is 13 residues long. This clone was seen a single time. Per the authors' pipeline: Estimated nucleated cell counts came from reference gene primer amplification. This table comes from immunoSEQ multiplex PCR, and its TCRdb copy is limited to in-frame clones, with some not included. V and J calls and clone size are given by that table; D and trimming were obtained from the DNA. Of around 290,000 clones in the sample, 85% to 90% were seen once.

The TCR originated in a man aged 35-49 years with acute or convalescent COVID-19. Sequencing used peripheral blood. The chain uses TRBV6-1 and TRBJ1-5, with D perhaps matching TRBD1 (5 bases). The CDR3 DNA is TGTGCCAGCAGTGAACGGAGGGGTTTGTCCCAGCATTTT. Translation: CASSERRGLSQHF.